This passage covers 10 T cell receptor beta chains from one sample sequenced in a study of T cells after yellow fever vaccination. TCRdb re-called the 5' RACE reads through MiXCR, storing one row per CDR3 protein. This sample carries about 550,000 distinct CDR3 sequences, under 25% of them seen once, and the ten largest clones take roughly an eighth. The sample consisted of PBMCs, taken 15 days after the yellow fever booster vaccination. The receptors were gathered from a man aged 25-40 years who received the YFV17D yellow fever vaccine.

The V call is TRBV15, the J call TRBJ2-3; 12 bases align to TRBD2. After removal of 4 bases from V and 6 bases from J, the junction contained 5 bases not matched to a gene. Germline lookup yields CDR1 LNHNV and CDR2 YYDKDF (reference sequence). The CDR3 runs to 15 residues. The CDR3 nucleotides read TGTGCCACCAGCATAGTCACTAGCGGGAGGGATACGCAGTATTTT. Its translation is CATSIVTSGRDTQYF.

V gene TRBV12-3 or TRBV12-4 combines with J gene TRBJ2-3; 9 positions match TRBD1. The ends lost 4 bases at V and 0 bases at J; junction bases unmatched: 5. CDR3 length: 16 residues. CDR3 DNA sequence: TGTGCCAGCAGTTCCCGAGGGACAGGGAGCACAGATACGCAGTATTTT. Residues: CASSSRGTGSTDTQYF.

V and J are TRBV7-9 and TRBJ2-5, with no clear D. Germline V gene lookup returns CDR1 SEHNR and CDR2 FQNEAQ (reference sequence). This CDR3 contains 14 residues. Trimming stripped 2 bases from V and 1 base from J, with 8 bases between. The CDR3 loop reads CASSLYGAQETQYF. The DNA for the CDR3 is TGTGCCAGCAGCTTATATGGCGCCCAAGAGACCCAGTACTTC.

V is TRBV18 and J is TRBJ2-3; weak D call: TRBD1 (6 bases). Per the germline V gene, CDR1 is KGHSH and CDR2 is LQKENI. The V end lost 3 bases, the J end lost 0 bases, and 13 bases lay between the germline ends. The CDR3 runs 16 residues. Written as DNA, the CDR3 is TGTGCCAGCTCACCCTTGCCGGGACAAAGCACAGATACGCAGTATTTT. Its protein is CASSPLPGQSTDTQYF.

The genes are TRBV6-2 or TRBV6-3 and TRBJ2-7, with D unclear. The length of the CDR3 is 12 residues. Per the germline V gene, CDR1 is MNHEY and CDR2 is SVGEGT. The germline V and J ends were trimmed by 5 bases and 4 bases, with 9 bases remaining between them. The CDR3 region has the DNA TGTGCCAGCAGTCACCAGCAGTACGAGCAGTACTTC. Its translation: CASSHQQYEQYF.

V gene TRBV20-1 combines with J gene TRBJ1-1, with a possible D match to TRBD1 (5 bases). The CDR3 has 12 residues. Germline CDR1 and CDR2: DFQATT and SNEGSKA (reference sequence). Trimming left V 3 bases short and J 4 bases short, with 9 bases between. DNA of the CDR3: TGCAGTGCTAGCCGACAGACCACTGAAGCTTTCTTT. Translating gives CSASRQTTEAFF.

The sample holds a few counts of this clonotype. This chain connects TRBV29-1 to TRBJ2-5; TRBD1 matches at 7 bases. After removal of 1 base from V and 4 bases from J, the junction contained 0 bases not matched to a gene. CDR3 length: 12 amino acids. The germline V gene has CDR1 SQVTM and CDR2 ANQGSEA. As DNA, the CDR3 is TGCAGCGTTGAAGGACAGGGAGAGACCCAGTACTTC. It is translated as CSVEGQGETQYF.

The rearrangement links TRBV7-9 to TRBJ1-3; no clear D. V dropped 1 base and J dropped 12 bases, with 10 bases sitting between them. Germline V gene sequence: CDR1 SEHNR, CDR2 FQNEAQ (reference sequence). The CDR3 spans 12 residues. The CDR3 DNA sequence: TGTGCCAGCAGCTTAGTCGTCCCCAACATATATTTT. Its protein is CASSLVVPNIYF.

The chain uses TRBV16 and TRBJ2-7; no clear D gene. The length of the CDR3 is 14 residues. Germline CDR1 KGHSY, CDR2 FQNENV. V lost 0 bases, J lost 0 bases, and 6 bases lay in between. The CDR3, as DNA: TGTGCCAGCAGCCAATCACCTCTCTCCTACGAGCAGTACTTC. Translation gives CASSQSPLSYEQYF.

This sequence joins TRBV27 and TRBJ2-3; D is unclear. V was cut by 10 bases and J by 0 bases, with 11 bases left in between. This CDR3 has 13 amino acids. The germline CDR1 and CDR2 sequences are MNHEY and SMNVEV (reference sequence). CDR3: CATALGSTDTQYF. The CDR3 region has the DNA TGTGCCACCGCACTCGGTAGCACAGATACGCAGTATTTT.